This T cell receptor (beta chain) was sequenced during a study of T cell changes during pregnancy in multiple sclerosis. With regard to this clone: One end of the junction varies from germline; a read error may be responsible.

The repertoire was sequenced with immunoSEQ multiplex PCR; TCRdb's copy has only in-frame clones and lacks some. The data contain about 42,000 clones, around 84% of them singletons. The sequence derives from a female donor with multiple sclerosis, enrolled in a pregnancy study. The sequenced sample was CD4+ T cells from peripheral blood mononuclear cells, obtained before pregnancy.

CDR3: CASAVSPF. Here the CDR3 DNA reads TGTGCCAGCGCGGTCAGCCCCTTC. The gene calls are TRBV5-4 and TRBJ1-2; D remains ambiguous. Germline assignment: CDR1 SGHNT and CDR2 YYREEE (reference sequence). The CDR3 is made up of 8 amino acids.